Following are 25 T cell receptor beta chains from one sample sequenced in a study of T cell therapy after organ transplantation. Sequencing was performed with immunoSEQ multiplex PCR; in TCRdb, only in-frame clones are kept and a portion is missing. Here the sample spans some 6,000 clones, approximately 69% being singletons. As for time point: 4-8 weeks after completion of therapy. These receptors are not linked to any known antigen. Sequenced material: CD8+ T cells from blood, taken after autologous CMV-specific T cell therapy. The receptors come from a human patient who had received a solid organ transplant and had CMV disease. Some T cells may be the graft donor's.

The J gene is TRBJ1-1, the V gene TRBV27; 8 bases line up with TRBD1. Trimming removed 2 bases from V and 0 bases from J; junction bases left unmatched: 11. Germline CDR1 and CDR2: MNHEY and SMNVEV (reference sequence). There are 18 residues in the CDR3. CDR3 nucleotide sequence: TGTGCCAGCAGTTTAACGAGGGACAGGTTAGATCTGAACACTGAAGCTTTCTTT. As protein: CASSLTRDRLDLNTEAFF.

The rearrangement joins TRBV5-6 to TRBJ1-1; unclear D gene. Per germline, CDR1 SGHDT and CDR2 YYEEEE. The CDR3 loop spans 14 amino acids. V lost 2 bases, J lost 0 bases, and 8 bases lay in between. The CDR3 DNA follows: TGTGCCAGCAGCTTTGGCCCCTTGAACACTGAAGCTTTCTTT. Amino acids: CASSFGPLNTEAFF.

The genes are TRBV19 and TRBJ2-5; 9 bases map to TRBD2. CDR3 length: 17 amino acids. The V gene's germline CDR1 is LNHDA and CDR2 SQIVND (reference sequence). The V segment lost 6 bases and the J segment 5 bases; nucleotides outside the gene matches: 16. For the CDR3, the DNA is TGTGCCAGTAGGGTAGGACGGTGGACTAGCGACCGGGAGACCCAGTACTTC. Its protein product is CASRVGRWTSDRETQYF.

This clone has only one observation. The chain couples TRBV4-3 to TRBJ1-6; D remains unclear. Between the trimmed V and J ends, which lost 0 bases and 6 bases, there was a span of 9 bases. CDR3 length: 15 residues. Germline V CDR1 and CDR2: LGHNA, YSLEER. CDR3 in amino acids: CASSQDTAANSPLHF. For the CDR3, the DNA is TGCGCCAGCAGCCAAGATACGGCAGCTAATTCACCCCTCCACTTT.

The chain couples TRBV27 to TRBJ1-2, with 7 positions matching TRBD1. This CDR3 has 15 residues. V shed 3 bases and J 6 bases; nucleotides not matched to a gene: 10. Germline lookup yields CDR1 MNHEY and CDR2 SMNVEV (reference sequence). The CDR3 nucleotides are TGTGCCAGCAGTTTGGGGGGAACAGGGGCGAATGGCTACACCTTC. It translates to CASSLGGTGANGYTF.

The chain employs TRBV19 and TRBJ2-5, with D tentatively TRBD1 (6 bases). This CDR3 has 12 residues. Germline CDR1 and CDR2: LNHDA and SQIVND (reference sequence). Trimming left V 7 bases short and J 1 base short, with 7 bases between. The CDR3 DNA reads as TGTGCCAGTACGGACAGCCAAGAGACCCAGTACTTC. As protein: CASTDSQETQYF. Complete variable domain (other parts from reference TRBV19 and TRBJ2-5): DGGITQSPKYLFRKEGQNVTLSCEQNLNHDAMYWYRQDPGQGLRLIYYSQIVNDFQKGDIAEGYSVSREKKESFPLTVTSAQKNPTAFYLCASTDSQETQYFGPGTRLLVL.

This clone was seen just once. This chain connects TRBV28 to TRBJ2-7; 8 nucleotides line up with TRBD2. CDR1 is MDHEN and CDR2 is SYDVKM in the germline V gene. V was pared by 8 bases and J by 2 bases, with 11 bases of the junction left unmatched. The length of the CDR3 is 15 residues. The CDR3: CASEKTSGITYEQYF. The CDR3 DNA follows: TGTGCCAGCGAAAAAACTAGCGGTATAACCTACGAGCAGTACTTC.

The V call is TRBV14, the J call TRBJ1-6; TRBD1 might be the D (6 bases). CDR1 SGHDN and CDR2 FVKESK come from the germline V gene. The V gene lost 2 bases and the J gene lost 2 bases, with 7 bases spanning the gap. The CDR3 consists of 15 residues. The chain's CDR3 is CASSQRDTYNSPLHF. As DNA, the CDR3 is TGTGCCAGCAGCCAAAGGGACACCTATAATTCACCCCTCCACTTT. Filled out from reference TRBV14 and TRBJ1-6, the complete variable domain reads EAGVTQFPSHSVIEKGQTVTLRCDPISGHDNLYWYRRVMGKEIKFLLHFVKESKQDESGMPNNRFLAERTGGTYSTLKVQPAELEDSGVYFCASSQRDTYNSPLHFGNGTRLTVT.

This clone was recorded once. The chain has TRBV6-5 and TRBJ2-1; D not resolved. This CDR3 has 13 residues. V lost 8 bases, J lost 4 bases, and 12 bases lay in between. Germline-derived CDR1 and CDR2 are MNHEY and SVGAGI. CDR3 protein: CASLGLPYNEQFF. The DNA for the CDR3 is TGTGCCAGCTTAGGCTTACCATACAATGAGCAGTTCTTC.

V usage is TRBV28 and J usage is TRBJ2-7, with TRBD2 as a possible D gene (6 bases). Germline assignment: CDR1 MDHEN and CDR2 SYDVKM. CDR3 size: 13 residues. With 10 bases removed from V and 2 bases from J, the gap between germline ends came to 15 bases. The CDR3 DNA sequence: TGTGCCACCAAGGGGCGGGACCCCTACGAGCAGTACTTC. Translated, it gives CATKGRDPYEQYF.

This clone turned up a few times. The same CDR3 can be traced to other DNA sequences in this sample. The chain has TRBV29-1 and TRBJ1-2; TRBD1 agrees at 7 bases. V lost 3 bases to trimming and J lost 4 bases; unmatched junction nucleotides: 2. CDR1 and CDR2 from the germline V gene are SQVTM and ANQGSEA. This CDR3 has 12 amino acids. CDR3 loop: CSVDRGVYGYTF. CDR3 sequence (DNA): TGCAGCGTTGACAGGGGGGTCTATGGCTACACCTTC.

Only a few counts were recorded for this clone. V usage is TRBV5-6 and J usage is TRBJ2-7; D not resolved. The CDR3 extends over 12 amino acids. Germline CDR1 is SGHDT and CDR2 is YYEEEE. V was trimmed by 4 bases and J by 4 bases, leaving 9 bases between them. The CDR3: CASSRTVYEQYF. Here the CDR3 DNA reads TGTGCCAGCAGCCGTACAGTATACGAGCAGTACTTC.

The genes are TRBV27 and TRBJ2-3; the match to TRBD1 covers 7 bases. The germline gives CDR1 MNHEY, CDR2 SMNVEV (reference sequence). The CDR3 totals 14 residues. V gave up 4 bases and J gave up 6 bases; unmatched junction bases: 7. In DNA form, the CDR3 reads TGTGCCAGCAGTTCTTTTACAGGGGTCGATACGCAGTATTTT. Its translation is CASSSFTGVDTQYF.

This chain uses TRBV9 with TRBJ2-3; the match to TRBD2 covers 10 bases. CDR3 length: 15 residues. The ends lost 2 bases at V and 6 bases at J; junction bases unmatched: 6. CDR1 and CDR2 from the germline V gene are SGDLS and YYNGEE. CDR3 sequence (DNA): TGTGCCAGCAGCGTCAGGGGAGCGGGAGGGGATACGCAGTATTTT. Its translation: CASSVRGAGGDTQYF.

This sequence joins TRBV5-1 and TRBJ1-2; 11 bases agree with TRBD1. Germline V gene sequence: CDR1 SGHRS, CDR2 YFSETQ. The CDR3 runs to 15 residues. Trimming cost V 4 bases and J 4 bases; bases outside gene matches: 6. The CDR3 reads CASSQDRGRGYGYTF. The CDR3 bases are TGCGCCAGCAGCCAGGACAGGGGGCGCGGCTATGGCTACACCTTC. Filled out from reference TRBV5-1 and TRBJ1-2, the complete variable domain reads KAGVTQTPRYLIKTRGQQVTLSCSPISGHRSVSWYQQTPGQGLQFLFEYFSETQRNKGNFPGRFSGRQFSNSRSEMNVSTLELGDSALYLCASSQDRGRGYGYTFGSGTRLTVV.

This sequence joins TRBV7-9 and TRBJ1-2; D is undetermined. This CDR3 is built from 12 residues. The V gene's germline CDR1 is SEHNR and CDR2 FQNEAQ (reference sequence). V dropped 1 base and J dropped 2 bases, with 2 bases sitting between them. The CDR3 DNA follows: TGTGCCAGCAGCTTAGGGAACTATGGCTACACCTTC. It codes for CASSLGNYGYTF.

As concerns this clone: At the DNA level, this CDR3 is encoded by other sequences in the same sample as well. The chain links TRBV5-1 to TRBJ2-1; 7 bases map to TRBD2. Unmatched junction bases numbered 2, after V lost 1 base and J lost 1 base. The CDR3 consists of 15 residues. Germline lookup yields CDR1 SGHRS and CDR2 YFSETQ. CDR3 region: CASSLSGGSYNEQFF. Here the CDR3 DNA reads TGCGCCAGCAGCTTGTCGGGAGGTTCCTACAATGAGCAGTTCTTC.

The chain links TRBV27 to TRBJ2-3; 12 positions agree with TRBD2. V trimming: 5 bases; J trimming: 5 bases; junction bases outside the gene matches: 8. The germline V gene encodes CDR1 MNHEY and CDR2 SMNVEV (reference sequence). The CDR3 consists of 16 residues. CDR3 sequence reads: CASSTLTSGSVDTQYF. The CDR3 DNA reads TGTGCCAGCAGTACTCTGACTAGCGGGAGTGTAGATACGCAGTATTTT.

This chain connects TRBV7-9 to TRBJ2-1; 7 bases align to TRBD1. This CDR3 region has 17 residues. Trimming took 2 bases from V and 0 from J; bases not matched to a gene: 7. Germline values: CDR1 SEHNR, CDR2 FQNEAQ (reference sequence). The CDR3 sequence is CASSLKGASFSYNEQFF. DNA of the CDR3: TGTGCCAGCAGCTTAAAGGGGGCTAGCTTCTCCTACAATGAGCAGTTCTTC.

V usage is TRBV28 and J usage is TRBJ2-1; tentatively, D is TRBD2 (7 bases). Trimming removed 6 bases from V and 8 bases from J, with 32 bases in between. This CDR3 region has 19 residues. The germline V gene has CDR1 MDHEN and CDR2 SYDVKM. The CDR3 is CASRGRDTRVGLGSYEQFF. For the CDR3, the DNA is TGTGCCAGCAGGGGGAGGGACACTAGAGTCGGGTTAGGTAGTTATGAGCAGTTCTTC.

The chain couples TRBV28 to TRBJ1-1, with 7 positions matching TRBD1. V lost 5 bases, J lost 7 bases, and 4 bases stayed unmatched. The germline CDR1 and CDR2 sequences are MDHEN and SYDVKM. The length of the CDR3 is 12 residues. The CDR3 sequence: CASSPRTGEAFF. The CDR3 nucleotides are TGTGCCAGCAGTCCCCGGACAGGTGAAGCTTTCTTT.

The chain has TRBV6-6 and TRBJ1-5; D possibly corresponds to TRBD1 (5 bases). The V end was cut by 3 bases, the J end by 2 bases, with 11 bases between. The CDR3 is 15 residues long. Germline lookup yields CDR1 MNHNY and CDR2 SVGAGI (reference sequence). The CDR3 sequence: CASSYPGGGNQPQHF. The CDR3 bases are TGTGCCAGCAGTTATCCTGGAGGGGGCAATCAGCCCCAGCATTTT.

This sequence joins TRBV4-3 and TRBJ2-3, with TRBD2 identical over 11 bases. The CDR3 has 16 residues. Germline V gene sequence: CDR1 LGHNA, CDR2 YSLEER. V was clipped by 0 bases and J by 1 base; unmatched bases: 0. Written as DNA, the CDR3 is TGCGCCAGCAGCCAAGAACTAGCGGGAGGCACAGATACGCAGTATTTT. This gives the protein CASSQELAGGTDTQYF.

This chain links TRBV28 with TRBJ2-5, with D possibly being TRBD2 (5 bases). From germline, CDR1 is MDHEN and CDR2 SYDVKM. The CDR3 consists of 15 residues. Trimming took 3 bases from V and 5 from J, leaving 16 bases between them. CDR3 DNA: TGTGCCAGCAGTTTGACGGGAAACAGCAGGGAGACCCAGTACTTC. As protein: CASSLTGNSRETQYF.

The V and J genes are TRBV29-1 and TRBJ2-3; D is ambiguous. The V end was cut by 8 bases, the J end by 0 bases, with 12 bases between. This CDR3 is built from 13 residues. Germline V gene sequence: CDR1 SQVTM, CDR2 ANQGSEA. The CDR3 sequence is CSSTSRSTDTQYF. CDR3 nucleotide sequence: TGCAGCTCTACCAGTAGGAGCACAGATACGCAGTATTTT.